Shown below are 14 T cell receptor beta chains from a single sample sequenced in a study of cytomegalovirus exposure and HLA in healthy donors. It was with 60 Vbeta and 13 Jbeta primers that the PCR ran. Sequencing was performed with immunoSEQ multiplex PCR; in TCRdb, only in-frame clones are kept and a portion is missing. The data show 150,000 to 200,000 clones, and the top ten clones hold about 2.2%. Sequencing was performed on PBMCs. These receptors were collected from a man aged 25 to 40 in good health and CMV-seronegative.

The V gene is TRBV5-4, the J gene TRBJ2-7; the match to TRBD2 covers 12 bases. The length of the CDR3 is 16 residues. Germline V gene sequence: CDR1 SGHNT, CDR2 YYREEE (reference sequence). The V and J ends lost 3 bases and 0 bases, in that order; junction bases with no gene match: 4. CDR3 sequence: CASSSGLAGSSYEQYF. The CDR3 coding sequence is TGTGCCAGCAGCTCTGGACTAGCGGGAAGCTCCTACGAGCAGTACTTC.

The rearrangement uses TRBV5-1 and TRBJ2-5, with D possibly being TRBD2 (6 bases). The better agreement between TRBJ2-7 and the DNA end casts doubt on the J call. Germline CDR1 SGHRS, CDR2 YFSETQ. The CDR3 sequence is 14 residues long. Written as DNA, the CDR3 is TGCGCCAGCAGCCGGCCGGGACTGGCCTACGAGCAGTACTTC. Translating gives CASSRPGLAYEQYF.

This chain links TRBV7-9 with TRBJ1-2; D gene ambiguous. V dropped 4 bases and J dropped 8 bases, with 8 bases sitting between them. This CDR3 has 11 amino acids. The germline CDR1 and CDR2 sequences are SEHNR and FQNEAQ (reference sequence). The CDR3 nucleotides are TGTGCCAGCAGCTCAGCCCCAGGCTACACCTTC. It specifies CASSSAPGYTF.

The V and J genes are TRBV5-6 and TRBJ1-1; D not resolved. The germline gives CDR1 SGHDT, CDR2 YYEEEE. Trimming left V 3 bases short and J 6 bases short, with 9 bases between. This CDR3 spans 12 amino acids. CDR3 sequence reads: CASSWNEAEAFF. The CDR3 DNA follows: TGTGCCAGCAGCTGGAATGAGGCTGAAGCTTTCTTT.

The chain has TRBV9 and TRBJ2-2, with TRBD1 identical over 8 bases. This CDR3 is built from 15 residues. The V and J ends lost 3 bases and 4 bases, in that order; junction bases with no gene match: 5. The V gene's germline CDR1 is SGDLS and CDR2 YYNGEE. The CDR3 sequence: CASSDRGSGTGELFF. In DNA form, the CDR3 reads TGTGCCAGCAGCGACAGGGGGTCGGGCACCGGGGAGCTGTTTTTT.

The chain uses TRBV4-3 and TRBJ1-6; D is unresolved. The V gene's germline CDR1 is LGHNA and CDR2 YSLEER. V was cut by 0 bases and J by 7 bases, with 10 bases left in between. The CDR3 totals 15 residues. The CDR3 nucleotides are TGCGCCAGCAGCCAAGATAAAGTTCAGAATTCACCCCTCCACTTT. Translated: CASSQDKVQNSPLHF.

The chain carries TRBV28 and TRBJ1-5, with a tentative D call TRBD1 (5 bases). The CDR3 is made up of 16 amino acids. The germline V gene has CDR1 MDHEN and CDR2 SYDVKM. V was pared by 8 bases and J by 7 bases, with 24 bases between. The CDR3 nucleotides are TGTGCCAGCGGACTTCGTGGGACTTACCTCGCACAGCCCCAGCATTTT. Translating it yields CASGLRGTYLAQPQHF.

CDR3 protein: CASRWTGHGAAFF. CDR3 nucleotide sequence: TGTGCCAGCAGGTGGACAGGGCATGGTGCAGCTTTCTTT. The genes are TRBV14 and TRBJ1-1, with 8 bases that match TRBD1. V lost 6 bases to trimming and J lost 10 bases; unmatched junction nucleotides: 10. The CDR3 loop spans 13 amino acids. The germline V gene has CDR1 SGHDN and CDR2 FVKESK.

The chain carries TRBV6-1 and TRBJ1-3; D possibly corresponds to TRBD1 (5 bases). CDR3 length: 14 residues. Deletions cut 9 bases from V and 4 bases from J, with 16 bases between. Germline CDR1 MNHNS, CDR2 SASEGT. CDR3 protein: CASAAGPPGNTIYF. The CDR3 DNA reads TGTGCCAGTGCGGCGGGGCCGCCGGGAAACACCATATATTTT.

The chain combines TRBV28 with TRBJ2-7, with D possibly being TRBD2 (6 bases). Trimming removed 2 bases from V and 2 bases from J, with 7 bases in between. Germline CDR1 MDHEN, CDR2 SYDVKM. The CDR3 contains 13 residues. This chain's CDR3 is CASSLGGTYEQYF. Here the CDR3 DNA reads TGTGCCAGCAGTTTAGGCGGGACCTACGAGCAGTACTTC.

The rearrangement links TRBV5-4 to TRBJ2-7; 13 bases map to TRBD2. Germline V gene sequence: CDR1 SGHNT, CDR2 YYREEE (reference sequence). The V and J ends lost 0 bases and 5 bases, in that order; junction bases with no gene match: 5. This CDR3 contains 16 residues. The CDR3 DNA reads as TGTGCCAGCAGCTTGGTCGGGGGACTAGCGGGAAACGAGCAGTACTTC. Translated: CASSLVGGLAGNEQYF. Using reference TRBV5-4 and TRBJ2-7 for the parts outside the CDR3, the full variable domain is ETGVTQSPTHLIKTRGQQVTLRCSSQSGHNTVSWYQQALGQGPQFIFQYYREEENGRGNFPPRFSGLQFPNYSSELNVNALELDDSALYLCASSLVGGLAGNEQYFGPGTRLTVT.

CDR3 sequence reads: CASSDPTSGYEQYF. CDR3 nucleotide sequence: TGTGCCAGCAGCGACCCAACTAGCGGGTACGAGCAGTACTTC. The chain links TRBV6-1 to TRBJ2-7, with 9 bases identical to TRBD2. V shed 6 bases and J 4 bases; nucleotides not matched to a gene: 7. The CDR3 length is 14 residues. Germline values: CDR1 MNHNS, CDR2 SASEGT.

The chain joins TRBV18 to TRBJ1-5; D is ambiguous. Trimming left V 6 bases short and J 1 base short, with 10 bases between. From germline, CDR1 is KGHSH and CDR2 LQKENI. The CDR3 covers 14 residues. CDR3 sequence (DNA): TGTGCCAGCTCCCCGACGGAGAGCAATCAGCCCCAGCATTTT. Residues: CASSPTESNQPQHF.

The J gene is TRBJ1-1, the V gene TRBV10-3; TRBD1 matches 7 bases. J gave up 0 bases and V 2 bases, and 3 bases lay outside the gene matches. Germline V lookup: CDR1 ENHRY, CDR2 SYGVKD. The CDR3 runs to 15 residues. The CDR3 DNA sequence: TGTGCCATCAGTGAGCGAGGGACAGTGAACACTGAAGCTTTCTTT. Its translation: CAISERGTVNTEAFF.